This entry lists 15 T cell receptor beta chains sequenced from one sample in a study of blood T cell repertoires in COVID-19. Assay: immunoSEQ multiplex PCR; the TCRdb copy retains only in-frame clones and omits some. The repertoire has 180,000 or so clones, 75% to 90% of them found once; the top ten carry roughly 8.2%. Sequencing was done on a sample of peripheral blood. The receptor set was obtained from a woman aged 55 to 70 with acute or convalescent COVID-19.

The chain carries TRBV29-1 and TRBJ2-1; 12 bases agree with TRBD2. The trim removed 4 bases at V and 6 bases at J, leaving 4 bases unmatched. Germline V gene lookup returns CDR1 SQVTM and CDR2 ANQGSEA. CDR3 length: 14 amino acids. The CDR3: CSVGPSGRGNEQFF. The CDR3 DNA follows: TGCAGCGTTGGTCCTAGCGGGAGGGGCAATGAGCAGTTCTTC.

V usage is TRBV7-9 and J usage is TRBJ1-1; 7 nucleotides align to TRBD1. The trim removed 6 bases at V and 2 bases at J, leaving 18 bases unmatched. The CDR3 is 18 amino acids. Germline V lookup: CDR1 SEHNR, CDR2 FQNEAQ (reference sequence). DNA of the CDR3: TGTGCCAGCAGTCCTCGGGACAGTTGGAGAGAAACTAACACTGAAGCTTTCTTT. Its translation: CASSPRDSWRETNTEAFF.

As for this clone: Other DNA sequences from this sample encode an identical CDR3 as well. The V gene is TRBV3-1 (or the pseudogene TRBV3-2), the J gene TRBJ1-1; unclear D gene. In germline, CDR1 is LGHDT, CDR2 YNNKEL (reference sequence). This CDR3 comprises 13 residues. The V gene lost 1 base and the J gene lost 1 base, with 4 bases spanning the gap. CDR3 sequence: CASSQAGNTEAFF. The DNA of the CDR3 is TGTGCCAGCAGCCAAGCGGGGAACACTGAAGCTTTCTTT.

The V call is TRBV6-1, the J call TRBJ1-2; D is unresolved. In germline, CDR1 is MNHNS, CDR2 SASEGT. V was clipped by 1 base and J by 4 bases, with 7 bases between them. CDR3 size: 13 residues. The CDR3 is CASSEGRAYGYTF. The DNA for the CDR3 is TGTGCCAGCAGTGAAGGGAGAGCCTATGGCTACACCTTC.

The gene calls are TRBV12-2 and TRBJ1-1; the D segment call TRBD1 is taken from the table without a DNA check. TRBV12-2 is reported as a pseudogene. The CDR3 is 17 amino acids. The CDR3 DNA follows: TGTGCAAGTCGCTTCGGGAGACAGGGGTGGAGGAAAACTGAAGCTTTCTTT. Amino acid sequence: CASRFGRQGWRKTEAFF.

The CDR3 is CASRLETYEQYF. The CDR3 bases are TGTGCCAGCAGACTCGAGACCTACGAGCAGTACTTC. The chain has TRBV6-6 and TRBJ2-7; D gene uncertain. The length of the CDR3 is 12 residues. The V and J ends lost 6 bases and 2 bases respectively, with 8 bases between them. CDR1 MNHNY and CDR2 SVGAGI come from the germline V gene (reference sequence).

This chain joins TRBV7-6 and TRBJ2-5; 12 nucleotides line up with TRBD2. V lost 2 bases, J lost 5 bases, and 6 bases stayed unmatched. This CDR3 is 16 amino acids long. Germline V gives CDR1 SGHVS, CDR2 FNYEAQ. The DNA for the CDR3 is TGTGCCAGCAGCTTATGGGGAGGACTAGCGGGGGAGACCCAGTACTTC. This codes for CASSLWGGLAGETQYF.

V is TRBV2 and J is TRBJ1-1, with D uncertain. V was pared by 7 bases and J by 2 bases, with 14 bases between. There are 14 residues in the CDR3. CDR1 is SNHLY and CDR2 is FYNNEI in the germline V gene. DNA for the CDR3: TGTGCCAGCATCCGAACCTTGACAAACACTGAAGCTTTCTTT. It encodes CASIRTLTNTEAFF.

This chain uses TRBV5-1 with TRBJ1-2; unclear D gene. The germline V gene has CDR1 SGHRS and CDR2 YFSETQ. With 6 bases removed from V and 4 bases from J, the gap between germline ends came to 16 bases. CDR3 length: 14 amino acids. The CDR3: CASNPGGGSYGYTF. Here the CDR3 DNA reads TGCGCCAGCAACCCCGGTGGCGGGTCCTATGGCTACACCTTC.

This CDR3 reads CASSPHPDRASGAFF. DNA of the CDR3: TGCGCCAGCAGCCCTCACCCCGACAGGGCGTCGGGAGCTTTCTTT. The rearrangement joins TRBV4-1 to TRBJ1-1, with TRBD1 identical over 7 bases. The CDR3 has 15 amino acids. Germline CDR1 and CDR2: MGHRA and YSYEKL. With V trimmed by 4 bases and J by 10 bases, 15 bases remained unmatched.

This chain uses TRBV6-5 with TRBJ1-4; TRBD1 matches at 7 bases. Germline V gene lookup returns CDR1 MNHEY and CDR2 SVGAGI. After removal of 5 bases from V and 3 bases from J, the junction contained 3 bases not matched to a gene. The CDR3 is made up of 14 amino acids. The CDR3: CASSTGTANEKLFF. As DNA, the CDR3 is TGTGCCAGCAGTACCGGGACAGCTAATGAAAAACTGTTTTTT.

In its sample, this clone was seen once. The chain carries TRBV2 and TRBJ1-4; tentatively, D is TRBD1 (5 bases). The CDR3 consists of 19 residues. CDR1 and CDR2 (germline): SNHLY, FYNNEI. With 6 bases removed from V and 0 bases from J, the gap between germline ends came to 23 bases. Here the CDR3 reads CASSDSIPGLPSTNEKLFF. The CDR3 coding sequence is TGTGCCAGCAGCGACTCGATTCCGGGACTCCCGTCAACTAATGAAAAACTGTTTTTT.

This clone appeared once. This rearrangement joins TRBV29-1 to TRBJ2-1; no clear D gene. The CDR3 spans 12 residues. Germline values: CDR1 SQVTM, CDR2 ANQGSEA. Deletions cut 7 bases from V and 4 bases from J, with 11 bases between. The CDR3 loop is CSGLSEYNEQFF. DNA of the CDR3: TGCAGCGGGCTCTCTGAATACAATGAGCAGTTCTTC.

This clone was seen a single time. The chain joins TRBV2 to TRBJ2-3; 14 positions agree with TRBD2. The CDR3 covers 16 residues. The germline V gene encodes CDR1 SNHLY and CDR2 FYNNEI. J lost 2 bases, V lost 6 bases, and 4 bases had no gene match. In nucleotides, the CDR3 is TGTGCCAGCAGAGGACTAGCGGGAGGTCTCACAGATACGCAGTATTTT. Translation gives CASRGLAGGLTDTQYF.

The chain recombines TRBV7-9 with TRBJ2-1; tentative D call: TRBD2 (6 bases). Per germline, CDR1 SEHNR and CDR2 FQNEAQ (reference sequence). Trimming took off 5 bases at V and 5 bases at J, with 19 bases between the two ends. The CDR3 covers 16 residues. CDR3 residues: CASSTPESGLNNEQFF. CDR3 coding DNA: TGTGCCAGCAGCACTCCGGAGAGTGGACTAAACAATGAGCAGTTCTTC. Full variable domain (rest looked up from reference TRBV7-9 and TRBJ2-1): DTGVSQNPRHKITKRGQNVTFRCDPISEHNRLYWYRQTLGQGPEFLTYFQNEAQLEKSRLLSDRFSAERPKGSFSTLEIQRTEQGDSAMYLCASSTPESGLNNEQFFGPGTRLTVL.